Below are 14 T cell receptor beta chains sequenced from a single sample in a study of blood T cell repertoires in COVID-19. Profiled with immunoSEQ multiplex PCR; TCRdb holds only in-frame clones, not every one. The sample carries 200,000 to 250,000 clones, about 87% recorded once. The sample was PBMCs or T cells enriched from blood (not recorded which). The receptors were gathered from a woman aged 25 to 39 who had recovered from COVID-19.

The chain is built from TRBV25-1 and TRBJ1-2, with 9 bases lining up with TRBD1. V shed 2 bases and J 5 bases; nucleotides not matched to a gene: 6. CDR3 size: 15 residues. Looked up from germline, CDR1 is MGHDK and CDR2 is SYGVNS. The CDR3 coding sequence is TGTGCCAGCAGTGAAGGGACAGGGTTTAGGTATGGCTACACCTTC. This translates into CASSEGTGFRYGYTF.

This sequence joins TRBV7-6 and TRBJ2-2, with D perhaps matching TRBD1 (6 bases). The V end lost 4 bases, the J end lost 6 bases, and 18 bases lay between the germline ends. CDR3 length: 16 amino acids. CDR1 SGHVS and CDR2 FNYEAQ come from the germline V gene. CDR3 DNA sequence: TGTGCCAGCAGCTCACCCGCACCAGGGGAGTCCGGGGAGCTGTTTTTT. It codes for CASSSPAPGESGELFF. Using reference TRBV7-6 and TRBJ2-2 for the parts outside the CDR3, the full variable domain is GAGVSQSPRYKVTKRGQDVALRCDPISGHVSLYWYRQALGQGPEFLTYFNYEAQQDKSGLPNDRFSAERPEGSISTLTIQRTEQRDSAMYRCASSSPAPGESGELFFGEGSRLTVL.

The rearrangement links TRBV11-1 to TRBJ2-5; 10 bases are a match to TRBD2. Germline values: CDR1 SGHAT, CDR2 FQDESV (reference sequence). CDR3 size: 16 residues. The trim removed 3 bases at V and 1 base at J, leaving 5 bases unmatched. The CDR3 region has the DNA TGTGCCAGCAGCTTTTCAGCGGGGGGGCTCCAAGAGACCCAGTACTTC. The encoded protein is CASSFSAGGLQETQYF.

The chain links TRBV5-1 to TRBJ1-6; D is undetermined. Trimming removed 0 bases from V and 5 bases from J, with 12 bases in between. There are 16 residues in the CDR3. Germline CDR1 SGHRS, CDR2 YFSETQ. CDR3 sequence (DNA): TGCGCCAGCAGCTTGGGAGGAGGAGAGAATAATTCACCCCTCCACTTT. Translation gives CASSLGGGENNSPLHF.

This clone was observed once. This chain connects TRBV4-2 to TRBJ2-2, with 8 positions matching TRBD2. The CDR3 totals 17 residues. CDR1 and CDR2 (germline): LGHNA, YNFKEQ. J lost 1 base, V lost 2 bases, and 6 bases had no gene match. The CDR3 region has the DNA TGTGCCAGCAGCCAAACCGTGAGCGGGGGGAACACCGGGGAGCTGTTTTTT. Translating gives CASSQTVSGGNTGELFF.

This chain uses TRBV18 with TRBJ2-3; a weak D match, TRBD1 (5 bases). Trimming stripped 3 bases from V and 3 bases from J, with 13 bases between. This CDR3 is 15 amino acids long. Germline V gives CDR1 KGHSH, CDR2 LQKENI. The CDR3 region is CASSPTGPGTDTQYF. The CDR3 DNA reads as TGTGCCAGCTCACCCACGGGTCCAGGGACAGATACGCAGTATTTT.

Points on this clone: Other nucleotide sequences in the sample specify the same CDR3. The V and J genes are TRBV4-1 and TRBJ1-2; tentatively, D is TRBD1 (6 bases). This CDR3 has 13 residues. Trimming took off 0 bases at V and 4 bases at J, with 6 bases between the two ends. Germline V gene sequence: CDR1 MGHRA, CDR2 YSYEKL. The CDR3 is CASSQEGGYGYTF. The DNA for the CDR3 is TGCGCCAGCAGCCAAGAAGGGGGCTATGGCTACACCTTC.

The V call is TRBV2, the J call TRBJ1-3; TRBD1 agrees at 7 bases. CDR3 length equals 14 residues. V shed 8 bases and J 0 bases; nucleotides not matched to a gene: 4. The germline gives CDR1 SNHLY, CDR2 FYNNEI. CDR3 region: CASRTGASGNTIYF. CDR3 nucleotides: TGTGCCAGCCGGACAGGCGCCTCTGGAAACACCATATATTTT. Complete variable domain (other parts from reference TRBV2 and TRBJ1-3): EPEVTQTPSHQVTQMGQEVILRCVPISNHLYFYWYRQILGQKVEFLVSFYNNEISEKSEIFDDQFSVERPDGSNFTLKIRSTKLEDSAMYFCASRTGASGNTIYFGEGSWLTVV.

This chain links TRBV4-3 with TRBJ1-5; perhaps TRBD1 as D (6 bases). CDR1 and CDR2 (germline): LGHNA, YSLEER. Trimming pared 1 base from V and 8 bases from J, leaving 24 bases between. The CDR3 totals 18 residues. CDR3 region: CASSQVYYVTGKAEPQHF. For the CDR3, the DNA is TGCGCCAGCAGCCAAGTTTATTATGTTACAGGGAAAGCGGAGCCCCAGCATTTT.

This clone was seen just once. The chain recombines TRBV6-4 with TRBJ2-2; no reliable D call. Between the trimmed V and J ends, which lost 0 bases and 5 bases, there was a span of 4 bases. The CDR3 covers 13 residues. The germline gives CDR1 MRHNA, CDR2 SNTAGT. The CDR3 spells CASSDSLTGELFF. The CDR3 DNA sequence: TGTGCCAGCAGTGACTCGTTAACCGGGGAGCTGTTTTTT.

The chain couples TRBV2 to TRBJ1-1; no reliable D call. This CDR3 comprises 14 residues. Trimming took 6 bases from V and 9 from J, leaving 20 bases between them. The germline gives CDR1 SNHLY, CDR2 FYNNEI. CDR3 in amino acids: CASSSVHRDPKAFF. The CDR3 region has the DNA TGTGCCAGCAGCTCGGTGCACCGGGATCCTAAAGCTTTCTTT.

The chain recombines TRBV4-3 with TRBJ2-7; TRBD2 matches 8 bases. The CDR3 has 15 residues. CDR1 is LGHNA and CDR2 is YSLEER in the germline V gene. The ends lost 1 base at V and 2 bases at J; junction bases unmatched: 4. The CDR3 nucleotides are TGCGCCAGCAGCCAAGGGACGGGGGGGGCCTACGAGCAGTACTTC. It specifies CASSQGTGGAYEQYF.

CDR3 sequence reads: CASRRGGTDTQYF. CDR3 nucleotide sequence: TGTGCCAGCCGTCGCGGGGGCACAGATACGCAGTATTTT. The rearrangement links TRBV12-3 or TRBV12-4 to TRBJ2-3, with D possibly matching TRBD2 (6 bases). Trimming took off 8 bases at V and 1 base at J, with 10 bases between the two ends. The CDR3 consists of 13 residues.

Only one count was recorded for this clone. The V gene is TRBV6-5, the J gene TRBJ2-2, with D possibly being TRBD2 (5 bases). Trimming stripped 7 bases from V and 5 bases from J, with 14 bases between. Germline CDR1 reads MNHEY; CDR2 reads SVGAGI. The CDR3 loop spans 14 amino acids. The CDR3 DNA is TGTGCCAGCAATTTCAATCGGGGAACCGGGGAGCTGTTTTTT. It encodes CASNFNRGTGELFF.